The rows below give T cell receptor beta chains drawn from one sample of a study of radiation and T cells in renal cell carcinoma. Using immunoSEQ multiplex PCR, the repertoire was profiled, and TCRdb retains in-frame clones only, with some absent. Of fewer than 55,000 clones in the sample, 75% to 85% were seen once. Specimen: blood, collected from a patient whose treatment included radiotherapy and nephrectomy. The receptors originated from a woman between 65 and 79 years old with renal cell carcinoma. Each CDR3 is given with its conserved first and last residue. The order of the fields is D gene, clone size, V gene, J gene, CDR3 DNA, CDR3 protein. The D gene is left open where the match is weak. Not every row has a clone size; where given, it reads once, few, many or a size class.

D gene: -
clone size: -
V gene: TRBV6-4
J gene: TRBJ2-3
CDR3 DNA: TGTGCCAGCAAGAGAGAGGGAAGCGGTACAGATACGCAGTATTTT
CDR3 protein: CASKREGSGTDTQYF

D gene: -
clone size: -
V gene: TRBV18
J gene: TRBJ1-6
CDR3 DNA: TGTGCCAGCTCACCATTAGGCTCACCCCTCCACTTT
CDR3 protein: CASSPLGSPLHF

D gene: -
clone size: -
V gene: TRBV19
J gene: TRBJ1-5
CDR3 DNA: TGTGCCAGTACCCAATCTCGACAGCAATATCAGCCCCAGCATTTT
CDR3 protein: CASTQSRQQYQPQHF

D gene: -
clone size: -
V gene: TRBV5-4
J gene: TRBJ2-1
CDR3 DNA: TGTGCCAGCAGCTCGTACTGGGACTTAGCCAATGAGCAGTTCTTC
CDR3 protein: CASSSYWDLANEQFF

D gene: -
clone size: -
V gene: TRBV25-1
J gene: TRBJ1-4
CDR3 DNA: TGTGCCAGCACACCACAGGATGGGGAAAAACTGTTTTTT
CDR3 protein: CASTPQDGEKLFF

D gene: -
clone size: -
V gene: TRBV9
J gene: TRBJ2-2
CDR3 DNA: TGTGCCAGCAGCGTTAGTAGTTTAGGGAACACCGGGGAGCTGTTTTTT
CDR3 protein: CASSVSSLGNTGELFF

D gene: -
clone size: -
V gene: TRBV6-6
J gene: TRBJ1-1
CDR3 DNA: TGTGCCAGCAGTAGGGAAGTCGACACTGAAGCTTTCTTT
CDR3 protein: CASSREVDTEAFF

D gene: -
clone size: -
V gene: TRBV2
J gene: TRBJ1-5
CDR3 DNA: TGTGCCAGCAGAAGGGCCCTTAGCAATCAGCCCCAGCATTTT
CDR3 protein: CASRRALSNQPQHF

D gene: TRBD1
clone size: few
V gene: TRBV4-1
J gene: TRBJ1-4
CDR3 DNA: TGCGCCAGCAGCCAAGCGGCACAGGGGGCGATGGCTAATGAAAAACTGTTTTTT
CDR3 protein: CASSQAAQGAMANEKLFF

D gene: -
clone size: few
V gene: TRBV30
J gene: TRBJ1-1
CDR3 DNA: TGTGCCTGGAGTGTAGGCTGGGGTGAAGCTTTCTTT
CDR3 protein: CAWSVGWGEAFF

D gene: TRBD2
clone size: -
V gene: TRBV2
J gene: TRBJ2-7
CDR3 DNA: TGTGCCAGCAGATGGGGGGGGAAAAGCACCTACGAGCAGTACTTC
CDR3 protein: CASRWGGKSTYEQYF

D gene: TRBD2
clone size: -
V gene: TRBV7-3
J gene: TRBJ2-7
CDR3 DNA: TGTGCCAGCAGCGAGCAAGCGGGAGTAGCCTACGAGCAGTACTTC
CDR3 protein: CASSEQAGVAYEQYF

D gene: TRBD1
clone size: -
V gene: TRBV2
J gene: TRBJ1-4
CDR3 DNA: TGTGCCAGCAGATTTCGACAGGGTCTTAATGAAAAACTGTTTTTT
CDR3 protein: CASRFRQGLNEKLFF

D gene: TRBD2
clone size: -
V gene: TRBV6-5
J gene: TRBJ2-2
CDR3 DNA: TGTGCCAGCAGTTCTAGCGGGGTGACCGGGGAGCTGTTTTTT
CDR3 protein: CASSSSGVTGELFF

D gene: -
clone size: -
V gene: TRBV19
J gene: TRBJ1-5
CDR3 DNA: TGTGCCAGTGAGCCCGGGAGCAATCAGCCCCAGCATTTT
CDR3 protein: CASEPGSNQPQHF

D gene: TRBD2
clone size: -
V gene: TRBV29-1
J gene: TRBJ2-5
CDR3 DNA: TGCAGCGTTCAGCTCTTAGCGGGGGCCCAAGAGACCCAGTACTTC
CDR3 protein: CSVQLLAGAQETQYF

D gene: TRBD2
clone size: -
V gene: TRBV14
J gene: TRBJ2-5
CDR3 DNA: TGTGCCAGCAGCCAAGATCTACCGGGAGGGGGAGAGACCCAGTACTTC
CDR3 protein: CASSQDLPGGGETQYF

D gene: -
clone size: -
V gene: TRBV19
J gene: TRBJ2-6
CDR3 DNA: TGTGCCAGTAGTCAGGGCTCTGGGGCCAACGTCCTGACTTTC
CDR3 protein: CASSQGSGANVLTF

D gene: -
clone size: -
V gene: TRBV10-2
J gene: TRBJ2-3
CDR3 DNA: TGCGCCAGCAGTTCGAGACAGTTTGCCACAGATACGCAGTATTTT
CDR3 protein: CASSSRQFATDTQYF

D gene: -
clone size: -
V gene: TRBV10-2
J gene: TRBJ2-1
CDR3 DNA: TGCGCCAGCCTCTTAAGGAGCTCCTACAATGAGCAGTTCTTC
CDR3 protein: CASLLRSSYNEQFF

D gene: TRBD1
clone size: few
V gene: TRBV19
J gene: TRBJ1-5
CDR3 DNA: TGTGCCAGTAGTACCCGGGACAGGGGGCGCATCTTAATAAAACAGCCCCAGCATTTT
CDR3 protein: CASSTRDRGRILIKQPQHF

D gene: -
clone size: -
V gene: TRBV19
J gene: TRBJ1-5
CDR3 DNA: TGTGCCAAAGTACCCCCACATCCCACAGGGTTCAATCAGCCCCAGCATTTT
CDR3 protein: CAKVPPHPTGFNQPQHF

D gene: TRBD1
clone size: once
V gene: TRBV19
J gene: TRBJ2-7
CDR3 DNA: TGTGCCAGTAGTCTACAGGGGAGTAGAGGCGAGCAGTACTTC
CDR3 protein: CASSLQGSRGEQYF